This T cell receptor beta chain was documented in a study of technical replicates of blood from a handful of donors. The germline V gene has CDR1 KGHSH and CDR2 LQKENI. V gave up 4 bases and J gave up 3 bases; unmatched junction bases: 14. The CDR3 has 17 residues. Produced via immunoSEQ multiplex PCR; TCRdb's table is partial and in-frame only. The sample includes about 94,000 clones, about 96% of them seen just once. V and J are TRBV18 and TRBJ2-7, with TRBD2 matching 8 bases. The sequencing input was T cells isolated from PBMCs. This receptor was identified in a human donor in good health. The CDR3 DNA reads TGTGCCAGCTCACAAGGGACTAGTAGTCCGGCTGGCTACGAGCAGTACTTC. It yields the protein CASSQGTSSPAGYEQYF.